The clone carrying this T cell receptor (beta chain) was seen once. V dropped 2 bases and J dropped 5 bases, with 9 bases sitting between them. Germline V CDR1 and CDR2: MGHDK, SYGVNS. The CDR3 is made up of 13 amino acids. These data come from a study of T cell responses to AZD1222 COVID-19 vaccine. Produced via immunoSEQ multiplex PCR; TCRdb's table is partial and in-frame only. The sample carries more than 90,000 clones, 70% to 90% recorded once. The chain joins TRBV25-1 to TRBJ1-2; D gene ambiguous. This sequence originates from an adult who received the AZD1222 COVID-19 vaccine. This specimen was peripheral blood, taken 28 days after the second AZD1222 dose. CDR3 sequence reads: CASSESGQYGYTF. Written as DNA, the CDR3 is TGTGCCAGCAGTGAAAGCGGGCAGTATGGCTACACCTTC.